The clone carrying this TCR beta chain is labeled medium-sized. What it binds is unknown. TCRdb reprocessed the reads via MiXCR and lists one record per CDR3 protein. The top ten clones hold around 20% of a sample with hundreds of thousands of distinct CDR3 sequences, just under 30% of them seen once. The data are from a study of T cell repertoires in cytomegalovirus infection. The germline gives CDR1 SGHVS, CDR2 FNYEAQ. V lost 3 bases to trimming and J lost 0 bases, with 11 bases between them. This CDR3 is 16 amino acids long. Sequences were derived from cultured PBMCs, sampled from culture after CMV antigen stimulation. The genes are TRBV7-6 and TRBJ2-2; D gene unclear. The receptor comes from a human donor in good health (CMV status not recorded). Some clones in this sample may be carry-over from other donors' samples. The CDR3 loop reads CASSFLGPANTGELFF. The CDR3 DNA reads TGTGCCAGCAGCTTTCTGGGTCCAGCGAACACCGGGGAGCTGTTTTTT. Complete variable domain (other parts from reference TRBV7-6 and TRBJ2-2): GAGVSQSPRYKVTKRGQDVALRCDPISGHVSLYWYRQALGQGPEFLTYFNYEAQQDKSGLPNDRFSAERPEGSISTLTIQRTEQRDSAMYRCASSFLGPANTGELFFGEGSRLTVL.